This T cell receptor (beta chain) was observed in a study of T cell changes during pregnancy in multiple sclerosis (dated by TCRdb to between 2019 and 2020). For the wider study: The study looked at changes in the T cell repertoire across pregnancy in women with multiple sclerosis.

The germline V gene gives CDR1 as MNHNS and CDR2 as SASEGT. The CDR3 starts with the cysteine, ends with the phenylalanine, and has 15 residues. The entry retains the CDR3 DNA only, 45 bases that are in frame from base 1. V gives up 6 bases and J gives up 7 bases, and the segment between their germline ends measures 19 bases. Note on this clone: Its antigen remains undetermined. The input lacks base qualities; no much larger clone sits a single base away.

To prepare the library, the immunoSEQ multiplex PCR assay was applied. TCRdb took this table from immuneACCESS and kept in-frame rearrangements with V and J called. Such tables lack part of the clones; where checked against another copy, unresolved V genes explain under half of the gap, and the rest is unexplained. In all, the sample holds some 40,000 clones, and approximately 88% of those were seen once. The ten largest clones capture 0.58% of the sample. The sequences come from CD4+ T cells from peripheral blood mononuclear cells, collected in the first trimester of pregnancy. This sequence originates from a female donor with multiple sclerosis, enrolled in a pregnancy study. This sequence uses TRBV6-1 and TRBJ2-1; TRBD2 is a possible D gene, resting on 7 matching bases. The CDR3 corresponds to CASSLHQAGQNEQFF. Here is the DNA: TGTGCCAGCAGCCTCCATCAAGCGGGACAAAATGAGCAGTTCTTC.